The next 19 T cell receptor beta chains were all read from a single sample in a study of regulatory T cells in long-lasting Graves disease. Documented time point: newly diagnosed GD, antithyroid drugs for less than 3 months. PBMCs provided the RNA from which the TCR library was made. Building of the TCR beta libraries involved iRepertoire HTBI primers and Arm-PCR of CDR3 regions. TCRdb re-called the multiplex PCR reads with MiXCR, one entry per CDR3 protein. The sample comprises some 330,000 distinct CDR3 sequences, roughly 10% of which are singletons, and 15% to 20% rests with the top ten. These sequences were also reported in another study, on T cells in Graves' hyperthyroidism and ophthalmopathy.

Material: peripheral blood mononuclear cells (PBMCs), obtained at new diagnosis, from a patient treated with antithyroid drugs. These receptors came from a woman younger than 35 with Graves disease.

The chain combines TRBV7-8 with TRBJ2-7, with unresolved D. The V and J ends lost 4 bases and 2 bases respectively, with 15 bases between them. CDR3 size: 15 residues. Germline V lookup: CDR1 SGHVS, CDR2 FQNEAQ. The CDR3 here is CASSYSFTPTYEQYF. The CDR3 DNA is TGTGCCAGCAGCTATTCGTTTACGCCAACCTACGAGCAGTACTTC.

The chain couples TRBV7-9 to TRBJ2-2; TRBD1 aligns across 8 bases. Trimming took 1 base from V and 6 from J; bases not matched to a gene: 4. The CDR3 consists of 15 residues. Germline-derived CDR1 and CDR2 are SEHNR and FQNEAQ (reference sequence). The CDR3 region is CASSLETGGAGELFF. In nucleotides, the CDR3 is TGTGCCAGCAGCTTAGAAACAGGGGGAGCCGGGGAGCTGTTTTTT.

The V call is TRBV4-1, the J call TRBJ2-4; D is ambiguous. The germline V gene has CDR1 MGHRA and CDR2 YSYEKL. The CDR3 loop spans 17 amino acids. Trimming shortened V by 0 bases and J by 0 bases, and 12 bases separated the two germline ends. Written as DNA, the CDR3 is TGCGCCAGCAGCCAAGAAGACTTTTTGCTAGCCAAAAACATTCAGTACTTC. Its protein product is CASSQEDFLLAKNIQYF.

There are a few counts of this clonotype. The V call is TRBV4-3, the J call TRBJ2-6, with unresolved D. CDR3 length: 18 amino acids. Germline V gene data show CDR1 as LGHNA and CDR2 as YSLEER. Trimming took 1 base from V and 0 from J, leaving 13 bases between them. DNA for the CDR3: TGCGCCAGCAGCCAAGGCGCCCACCGGAGCTCTGGGGCCAACGTCCTGACTTTC. Its protein product is CASSQGAHRSSGANVLTF.

This clonotype was detected only once. The junction departs from germline at one end; a sequencing error may be responsible. The chain employs TRBV6-5 and TRBJ1-5; 9 bases are a match to TRBD1. The germline CDR1 and CDR2 sequences are MNHEY and SVGAGI. The CDR3 extends over 18 amino acids. This CDR3 reads CASSYRQGVADSNQPRHF. CDR3 DNA sequence: TGTGCCAGCAGTTACAGACAGGGGGTCGCAGATAGCAATCAGCCCCGGCATTTT.

This clonotype was observed many times. This sequence joins TRBV25-1 and TRBJ2-7, with TRBD1 matching over 8 bases. The junction had 8 bases not matched to a gene; V was cut back by 5 bases and J by 2 bases. The CDR3 is 15 amino acids. Germline CDR1 reads MGHDK; CDR2 reads SYGVNS. The CDR3 DNA follows: TGTGCCAGCAGTCTACTTGGGACAGGAGCCTACGAGCAGTACTTC. Its protein is CASSLLGTGAYEQYF.

This clonotype has at least ten counts. The chain recombines TRBV11-2 with TRBJ2-3; D is unclear. Deletions cut 7 bases from V and 2 bases from J, with 16 bases between. CDR1 SGHAT and CDR2 FQNNGV come from the germline V gene. The CDR3 extends over 15 amino acids. CDR3 DNA: TGTGCCAGCACCGGCCCGCTCCGCCTCACAGATACGCAGTATTTT. This translates into CASTGPLRLTDTQYF.

This clonotype was recorded many times. V and J are TRBV10-1 and TRBJ2-7; D is unclear. Germline CDR1 and CDR2: WNHNN and SYGVQD (reference sequence). V was clipped by 2 bases and J by 3 bases, with 5 bases between them. CDR3 length: 12 amino acids. Written as DNA, the CDR3 is TGCGCCAGCAGTGAGGGCCTCTACGAGCAGTACTTC. Its translation: CASSEGLYEQYF.

This clonotype came up many times. The V gene is TRBV19, the J gene TRBJ2-6; 11 bases line up with TRBD1. CDR1 LNHDA and CDR2 SQIVND come from the germline V gene (reference sequence). This CDR3 region has 18 residues. V lost 6 bases and J lost 0; bases outside the gene matches: 7. CDR3 nucleotides: TGTGCCAGTAGCATACGGGACAGGGGGGTCTCTGGGGCCAACGTCCTGACTTTC. Encoded protein: CASSIRDRGVSGANVLTF.

V is TRBV18 and J is TRBJ1-1; D perhaps matches TRBD1 (6 bases). V was shortened by 8 bases and J by 6 bases, with 19 bases between the two germline ends. The CDR3 has 14 residues. Per the germline V gene, CDR1 is KGHSH and CDR2 is LQKENI. The CDR3 protein is CASGTGLGVAEAFF. The CDR3, as DNA: TGTGCCAGCGGTACAGGGCTCGGGGTCGCTGAAGCTTTCTTT. Variable domain in full (rest from reference TRBV18 and TRBJ1-1): NAGVMQNPRHLVRRRGQEARLRCSPMKGHSHVYWYRQLPEEGLKFMVYLQKENIIDESGMPKERFSAEFPKEGPSILRIQQVVRGDSAAYFCASGTGLGVAEAFFGQGTRLTVV.

Many counts were recorded for this clonotype. The J gene is TRBJ1-6, the V gene TRBV15, with TRBD1 as a possible D gene (6 bases). This CDR3 has 15 residues. V was clipped by 4 bases and J by 7 bases, with 14 bases between them. Germline lookup yields CDR1 LNHNV and CDR2 YYDKDF (reference sequence). For the CDR3, the DNA is TGTGCCACCAGCAAAGGACAGCAGGAAAATTCACCCCTCCACTTT. Protein sequence: CATSKGQQENSPLHF.

The rearrangement links TRBV12-3 or TRBV12-4 to TRBJ2-3, with 9 bases matching TRBD1. This CDR3 spans 18 amino acids. The V gene end was trimmed by 5 bases and the J gene end by 5 bases; junction bases not matched to a gene: 17. This CDR3 reads CASSQALVTGGLRDTQYF. For the CDR3, the DNA is TGTGCCAGCAGTCAAGCACTCGTAACAGGGGGCTTAAGAGATACGCAGTATTTT.

The V gene is TRBV20-1, the J gene TRBJ2-1; D might be TRBD1 (5 bases). This CDR3 is 13 amino acids long. V was pared by 3 bases and J by 5 bases, with 11 bases between. Germline V lookup: CDR1 DFQATT, CDR2 SNEGSKA (reference sequence). In DNA, the CDR3 is TGCAGTGCTAGGCCCCAGGGTAACAATGAGCAGTTCTTC. This codes for CSARPQGNNEQFF.

The chain recombines TRBV6-5 with TRBJ1-5; D ambiguous. The CDR3 spans 15 residues. Per the germline V gene, CDR1 is MNHEY and CDR2 is SVGAGI. Trimming left V 0 bases short and J 2 bases short, with 8 bases between. The CDR3 region is CASSYSITGNQPQHF. The CDR3 nucleotides are TGTGCCAGCAGTTACTCGATCACGGGCAATCAGCCCCAGCATTTT.

The V gene is TRBV20-1, the J gene TRBJ1-2, with D tentatively TRBD1 (6 bases). Germline V CDR1 and CDR2: DFQATT, SNEGSKA (reference sequence). Trimming left V 4 bases short and J 0 bases short, with 12 bases between. The CDR3 covers 14 residues. Written as DNA, the CDR3 is TGCAGTGCTATAAAGGGGGTTACTAACTATGGCTACACCTTC. Protein product: CSAIKGVTNYGYTF.

Ten or more counts support this clonotype. The chain recombines TRBV3-1 with TRBJ1-5; D is unclear. The CDR3 contains 15 residues. V lost 0 bases to trimming and J lost 9 bases, with 15 bases between them. CDR1 LGHDT and CDR2 YNNKEL come from the germline V gene (reference sequence). CDR3 protein: CASSQDAAEDLPQHF. Written as DNA, the CDR3 is TGTGCCAGCAGCCAAGATGCGGCCGAGGACCTGCCCCAGCATTTT.

This clonotype was seen repeatedly, ten times or more. J is TRBJ2-5 and V is TRBV6-1; 8 nucleotides agree with TRBD1. The J segment lost 6 bases and the V segment lost 2 bases, leaving 5 bases of the junction unmatched. The CDR3 is made up of 14 amino acids. Per the germline V gene, CDR1 is MNHNS and CDR2 is SASEGT. The CDR3 spells CASSEQGARKTQYF. CDR3 coding DNA: TGTGCCAGCAGTGAACAGGGGGCGAGGAAGACCCAGTACTTC.

This clonotype was observed at least ten times. The chain links TRBV11-3 to TRBJ1-2; TRBD1 is a possible D gene (6 bases). Trimming took off 8 bases at V and 4 bases at J, with 14 bases between the two ends. Germline V lookup: CDR1 SGHNT, CDR2 YENEEA. The CDR3 has 13 amino acids. CDR3 in amino acids: CASSGGRGYGYTF. The CDR3 bases are TGTGCCAGCTCTGGGGGGCGCGGCTATGGCTACACCTTC. The full variable domain, in which reference TRBV11-3 and TRBJ1-2 provide the parts outside the CDR3, is EAGVVQSPRYKIIEKKQPVAFWCNPISGHNTLYWYLQNLGQGPELLIRYENEEAVDDSQLPKDRFSAERLKGVDSTLKIQPAELGDSAVYLCASSGGRGYGYTFGSGTRLTVV.

Turning to this clonotype: The junction shows a germline mismatch at one end, possibly a read error. This chain connects TRBV29-1 to TRBJ2-7, with 8 bases identical to TRBD1. The CDR3 runs to 13 residues. Germline V gene sequence: CDR1 SQVTM, CDR2 ANQGSEA. CDR3 DNA: TGCAGCGTTCGGACAGGGACCTCCTGCGAGCAGTACTTC. Protein sequence: CSVRTGTSCEQYF.